These 23 T cell receptor beta chains were all obtained from the same sample, sequenced in a study of shared clonotypes between healthy human individuals. Profiling relied on immunoSEQ multiplex PCR, and the TCRdb table lists in-frame clones only, not all of them. There are some 1.5 million clones in the sample; roughly 96% occur only once, and roughly 1.2% lies in the top ten. Specimen: naive CD4+ T cells sorted from blood. Subset noted: CD45RA+ positively selected. The receptors originated from a man between 25 and 39 years old in good health.

J is TRBJ2-7 and V is TRBV6-6; 10 bases fit TRBD1. Germline lookup yields CDR1 MNHNY and CDR2 SVGAGI (reference sequence). This CDR3 contains 16 residues. With V trimmed by 4 bases and J by 2 bases, 8 bases remained unmatched. CDR3 sequence: CASSWASGTGAYEQYF. CDR3 in DNA: TGTGCCAGCAGTTGGGCCTCCGGGACAGGGGCCTACGAGCAGTACTTC.

The gene calls are TRBV12-2 and TRBJ2-7; no DNA check was done on the table's D call, TRBD1. TRBV12-2 is termed a pseudogene. There are 16 residues in the CDR3. Here the CDR3 reads CASRLAGMGVSYEQYF. CDR3 DNA sequence: TGTGCAAGTCGCTTAGCGGGTATGGGCGTCTCCTACGAGCAGTACTTC.

The rearrangement uses TRBV10-3 and TRBJ1-2; no firm D call. The CDR3 has 12 amino acids. V was clipped by 7 bases and J by 6 bases, with 12 bases between them. CDR1 is ENHRY and CDR2 is SYGVKD in the germline V gene. CDR3 nucleotide sequence: TGTGCCATCACCAAGGAAGAGCATGGCTACACCTTC. Translation: CAITKEEHGYTF.

The chain carries TRBV18 and TRBJ1-2; possibly TRBD1 for D (5 bases). In germline, CDR1 is KGHSH, CDR2 LQKENI. V shed 3 bases and J shed 9 bases, with 23 bases lying between them. This CDR3 is built from 16 residues. The CDR3 spells CASSPFSGQERMRYTF. The CDR3 DNA sequence: TGTGCCAGCTCACCTTTCTCAGGGCAGGAGAGGATGCGCTACACCTTC.

The V gene is TRBV28, the J gene TRBJ1-5, with D perhaps TRBD1 (5 bases). Trimming shortened V by 9 bases and J by 7 bases, and 19 bases separated the two germline ends. Looked up from germline, CDR1 is MDHEN and CDR2 is SYDVKM. The CDR3 spans 14 residues. The CDR3 nucleotides read TGTGCCAGTGGTGGATTGAGGGGAGGACAGCCCCAGCATTTT. This translates into CASGGLRGGQPQHF. The whole variable domain, remainder taken from reference TRBV28 and TRBJ1-5, is DVKVTQSSRYLVKRTGEKVFLECVQDMDHENMFWYRQDPGLGLRLIYFSYDVKMKEKGDIPEGYSVSREKKERFSLILESASTNQTSMYLCASGGLRGGQPQHFGDGTRLSIL.

The chain recombines TRBV6-4 with TRBJ2-2, with D possibly being TRBD2 (5 bases). Trimming shortened V by 8 bases and J by 4 bases, and 20 bases separated the two germline ends. CDR3 size: 16 residues. The germline V gene encodes CDR1 MRHNA and CDR2 SNTAGT. The DNA of the CDR3 is TGTGCCAGCTCTCGCCATCGGGGTGGTAGCACCGGGGAGCTGTTTTTT. Protein: CASSRHRGGSTGELFF.

This chain connects TRBV2 to TRBJ1-4; 7 bases are shared with TRBD1. In germline, CDR1 is SNHLY, CDR2 FYNNEI. The CDR3 length is 13 residues. V lost 9 bases and J lost 5; bases outside the gene matches: 6. The CDR3 region has the DNA TGTGCCAGGAAAGAGGGACAGAATGAAAAACTGTTTTTT. Its protein product is CARKEGQNEKLFF.

The chain links TRBV29-1 to TRBJ2-5; 8 nucleotides agree with TRBD2. Germline trimming cut 6 bases from V and 0 bases from J; bases unmatched to any gene: 12. Germline V CDR1 and CDR2: SQVTM, ANQGSEA. The CDR3 has 16 amino acids. CDR3 DNA: TGCAGCGTCGAACCCCTCCTAGCGGGCGACCAAGAGACCCAGTACTTC. Its translation: CSVEPLLAGDQETQYF.

The chain has TRBV11-2 and TRBJ2-7; perhaps TRBD2 as D (5 bases). Germline CDR1 is SGHAT and CDR2 is FQNNGV. V lost 4 bases and J 3 bases, leaving 13 bases between the germline ends. This CDR3 contains 14 residues. The CDR3 DNA follows: TGTGCCAGCAGCTCACTAGGGCCAATCTACGAGCAGTACTTC. This gives the protein CASSSLGPIYEQYF.

The genes are TRBV27 and TRBJ2-2; 8 nucleotides match TRBD1. Germline CDR1 and CDR2: MNHEY and SMNVEV (reference sequence). The CDR3 is 14 residues long. Trimming cost V 2 bases and J 5 bases; bases outside gene matches: 1. Here the CDR3 reads CASSLDRGTGELFF. CDR3 DNA sequence: TGTGCCAGCAGTTTAGACAGGGGTACCGGGGAGCTGTTTTTT.

The chain is built from TRBV27 and TRBJ2-3, with D possibly TRBD1 on 5 matching bases. The CDR3 totals 16 residues. The V end lost 4 bases, the J end lost 0 bases, and 14 bases lay between the germline ends. Germline CDR1 MNHEY, CDR2 SMNVEV (reference sequence). CDR3: CASSWRTKPSTDTQYF. In DNA, the CDR3 is TGTGCCAGCAGTTGGCGGACAAAACCTAGCACAGATACGCAGTATTTT.

The CDR3 DNA reads TGTGCCAGCAGCCTCGGACTAGCTCTTGTCGAGCAGTACTTC. This codes for CASSLGLALVEQYF. The V and J genes are TRBV7-8 and TRBJ2-7, with 8 nucleotides matching TRBD2. CDR3 length equals 14 residues. CDR1 SGHVS and CDR2 FQNEAQ come from the germline V gene. J was trimmed by 6 bases and V by 5 bases; bases with no gene match: 9.

This chain joins TRBV4-1 and TRBJ2-7; D call uncertain. Germline V gene sequence: CDR1 MGHRA, CDR2 YSYEKL. The CDR3 runs 14 residues. V lost 4 bases and J 3 bases, leaving 13 bases between the germline ends. DNA of the CDR3: TGCGCCAGCAGCCTACCCGATCGAGTCTACGAGCAGTACTTC. Protein product: CASSLPDRVYEQYF.

The gene calls are TRBV29-1 and TRBJ1-3; no clear D gene. Per the germline V gene, CDR1 is SQVTM and CDR2 is ANQGSEA. The CDR3 is made up of 13 amino acids. Trimming left V 4 bases short and J 2 bases short, with 9 bases between. The CDR3: CSVGVHAGNTIYF. Here the CDR3 DNA reads TGCAGCGTTGGGGTTCATGCTGGAAACACCATATATTTT.

CDR3: CASSIGGPNEKLFF. For the CDR3, the DNA is TGCGCCAGCAGCATAGGGGGTCCTAATGAAAAACTGTTTTTT. V and J are TRBV5-1 and TRBJ1-4; a weak D match, TRBD1 (6 bases). The germline V gene has CDR1 SGHRS and CDR2 YFSETQ. The CDR3 spans 14 residues. The ends were cut back, 4 bases at V and 3 bases at J, with 10 bases in the middle.

This sequence joins TRBV5-1 and TRBJ1-4; D is perhaps TRBD1 (6 bases). The CDR3 runs 15 residues. Germline lookup yields CDR1 SGHRS and CDR2 YFSETQ. V was pared by 4 bases and J by 4 bases, with 14 bases between. DNA for the CDR3: TGCGCCAGCAGCCCGCGGACAGCAAGTAATGAAAAACTGTTTTTT. Amino acids: CASSPRTASNEKLFF.

A remark on this clone: Other nucleotide sequences from this sample produce the same CDR3. The CDR3 coding sequence is TGTGCCAGTAGTATAGCCGGACAAACCTACGAGCAGTACTTC. Its translation is CASSIAGQTYEQYF. The chain uses TRBV19 and TRBJ2-7; possibly TRBD1 for D (5 bases). CDR3 length equals 14 residues. V was pared by 1 base and J by 2 bases, with 9 bases between. Germline V gene sequence: CDR1 LNHDA, CDR2 SQIVND (reference sequence). The full variable domain, rest sourced from reference TRBV19 and TRBJ2-7, is DGGITQSPKYLFRKEGQNVTLSCEQNLNHDAMYWYRQDPGQGLRLIYYSQIVNDFQKGDIAEGYSVSREKKESFPLTVTSAQKNPTAFYLCASSIAGQTYEQYFGPGTRLTVT.

This clone was seen only once. The CDR3 loop is CASSVEGANEQFF. Written as DNA, the CDR3 is TGTGCCAGCAGTGTTGAGGGAGCGAATGAGCAGTTCTTC. This chain joins TRBV2 and TRBJ2-1, with D possibly matching TRBD2 (5 bases). Germline-derived CDR1 and CDR2 are SNHLY and FYNNEI. The length of the CDR3 is 13 residues. V was trimmed by 4 bases and J by 7 bases, leaving 11 bases between them.

This chain links TRBV19 with TRBJ2-1, with D possibly being TRBD1 or TRBD2 (5 bases each). Deletions cut 0 bases from V and 6 bases from J, with 15 bases between. Germline CDR1 and CDR2: LNHDA and SQIVND (reference sequence). This CDR3 spans 16 amino acids. The CDR3 loop reads CASSIDRWGRGNEQFF. In DNA form, the CDR3 reads TGTGCCAGTAGTATAGATCGGTGGGGCCGGGGCAATGAGCAGTTCTTC.

This clone was detected once. CDR3 DNA sequence: TGTGCCAGCAGTTTCCGGGGCGGGAGTGGTTACAATGAGCAGTTCTTC. Encoded protein: CASSFRGGSGYNEQFF. This chain joins TRBV27 and TRBJ2-1; 7 bases align to TRBD2. Trimming at V came to 3 bases and at J to 4 bases, leaving 9 bases not matched to a gene. From germline, CDR1 is MNHEY and CDR2 SMNVEV (reference sequence). The CDR3 spans 16 residues.

The chain is built from TRBV5-1 and TRBJ1-5, with 8 bases lining up with TRBD1. After removal of 4 bases from V and 7 bases from J, the junction contained 7 bases not matched to a gene. The CDR3 is 14 residues long. Germline V lookup: CDR1 SGHRS, CDR2 YFSETQ. This chain's CDR3 is CASSQGQVGQPQHF. CDR3 nucleotide sequence: TGCGCCAGCAGCCAGGGACAGGTCGGCCAGCCCCAGCATTTT.

This clone was picked up one time. The V and J genes are TRBV7-9 and TRBJ2-7; D gene ambiguous. Germline V gives CDR1 SEHNR, CDR2 FQNEAQ (reference sequence). V was pared by 3 bases and J by 6 bases, with 12 bases between. CDR3 length: 13 amino acids. The CDR3 sequence is CASSFTAGGEQYF. As DNA, the CDR3 is TGTGCCAGCAGCTTTACGGCAGGCGGCGAGCAGTACTTC.

The chain uses TRBV5-1 and TRBJ2-1, with TRBD2 identical over 7 bases. Trimming cost V 0 bases and J 3 bases; bases outside gene matches: 3. The CDR3 is 15 amino acids. CDR1 SGHRS and CDR2 YFSETQ come from the germline V gene. The CDR3 sequence: CASSLAAGLYNEQFF. In nucleotides, the CDR3 is TGCGCCAGCAGCTTGGCAGCGGGGCTCTACAATGAGCAGTTCTTC.